These T cell receptor beta chains were read from a single sample in a study of blood T cells in healthy people across ages. A single record per CDR3 protein comes from TCRdb applying MiXCR to the 5' RACE reads. The repertoire consists of hundreds of thousands of distinct CDR3 sequences, with under 30% occurring once and the leading ten covering more than 15%. The sample taken for sequencing was blood. These receptors were taken from a woman of 80 years or more in good health. Both conserved end residues are part of each CDR3. D genes are given only for firm matches. Where a row states a size, it is once, few, many or the class of an expanded clone; other rows omit it.

d_call,v_call,j_call,clone_size,cdr3_aa,cdr3_nt
-,TRBV7-6,TRBJ2-1,many,CASSLVGGGGYNEQFF,TGTGCCAGCAGCTTAGTGGGGGGCGGAGGCTACAATGAGCAGTTCTTC
-,TRBV15,TRBJ1-6,many,CATSRIRQSNSPLHF,TGTGCCACCAGCAGGATAAGACAGTCAAATTCACCCCTCCACTTT
-,TRBV7-2,TRBJ1-1,many,CASSRDSLNTEAFF,TGTGCCAGCAGCCGTGACAGCTTGAACACTGAAGCTTTCTTT
-,TRBV7-9,TRBJ2-7,many,CASSSQGGAIYEQYF,TGTGCCAGCAGCTCCCAGGGGGGGGCGATCTACGAGCAGTACTTC
-,TRBV5-6,TRBJ2-4,many,CASSHMVGRGLAKNIQYF,TGTGCCAGCAGTCATATGGTGGGAAGGGGACTAGCCAAAAACATTCAGTACTTC
-,TRBV4-2,TRBJ1-2,few,CACSQDLGANYGYTF,TGTGCCTGCAGCCAAGACCTGGGGGCTAACTATGGCTACACCTTC
-,TRBV29-1,TRBJ1-2,many,CSALTGSYTF,TGCAGCGCCCTGACAGGCAGCTACACCTTC
-,TRBV2,TRBJ1-2,-,CASSVRGPVTNYGYTF,TGTGCCAGCAGTGTAAGGGGACCGGTAACTAACTATGGCTACACCTTC
-,TRBV13,TRBJ2-6,-,CASSLRSGTETSGANVLTF,TGTGCCAGCAGCTTGAGGTCCGGGACGGAGACTTCTGGGGCCAACGTCCTGACTTTC
TRBD1,TRBV9,TRBJ2-1,-,CASSIDLSGTGARNEQFF,TGTGCCAGCAGCATAGACCTATCCGGGACAGGGGCTAGGAATGAGCAGTTCTTC
-,TRBV29-1,TRBJ2-3,many,CSGREADTQYF,TGCAGCGGGAGGGAGGCAGATACGCAGTATTTT
-,TRBV25-1,TRBJ1-4,once,CASGIAGGRLFF,TGTGCCAGTGGGATAGCCGGGGGAAGACTGTTTTTT